This entry describes one TCR beta chain. Its binding antigen is unknown. There are no base qualities to consult, and no much larger clone falls within one base. This sample is drawn from a study of blood T cell repertoires in COVID-19 (dated by TCRdb to the early 2020s). Regarding the research as a whole: Collaborator samples came from the United States, Italy and Spain and covered acute and convalescent phases of COVID-19. The prospective study material was composed of cDNA or gDNA derived from T cells, B-cell-depleted T cells, or PBMCs. Sample metadata almost always included a de-identified subject ID, COVID-19 status, age in years and sex. Samples were obtained from the ongoing ImmuneRACE study (first 160 participants) and from about 1,300 subjects provided by 6 global collaborators. The repertoires were made available in a free public database intended to serve as a resource for research on the immune response to SARS-CoV-2. Where available, HLA class I and class II types were obtained from metadata supplied by the sample provider rather than from assay-based typing. Deeply sampled blood TCRbeta repertoires from subjects exposed to, actively infected with, or recovered from COVID-19 were included in the dataset.

Whole blood was collected in K2EDTA tubes by collaborating institutions according to the institutions' own protocols. For TCRbeta analysis, collaborators shipped samples as frozen whole blood, isolated PBMCs, or DNA extracted from either of those sample types. Results the study describes overall, beyond this receptor: The amount of clinical and demographic metadata varied by source and participant and was provided uncurated.

Via the germline V gene, CDR1 is SNHLY and CDR2 FYNNEI. Spanning cysteine to phenylalanine, the CDR3 consists of 12 amino acids. Of all the DNA, just the CDR3 is kept, 36 bases in frame from base 1. V drops 3 bases and J drops 4 bases, leaving 6 bases in between. The immunoSEQ Assay, a bias-controlled multiplex PCR, was used to amplify TCRbeta CDR3 regions from genomic DNA. As for the original processing: The number of nucleated cells in each sample was estimated from the amplification of reference gene primers within the assay. To quantify the absolute abundance of each unique TCRbeta CDR3 rearrangement, sequence reads were collapsed and filtered. Productive Simpson clonality was computed per sample as the square root of Simpson's diversity index over productive rearrangements. TCRdb took over this immuneACCESS table, retaining in-frame rearrangements with V and J assigned. Such tables are incomplete; in checked studies, under half of the missing clones stem from an unresolved V gene, and the remainder is unexplained. V, J and clone size derive from that table, while D and trimming were established from the DNA sequence. Counted in this sample were tens of thousands of clones; more than 70% of them appeared once. The ten most abundant clones make up just over 5% of the sample.

What was sequenced was peripheral blood. The sequence came from a man aged 80 or over with acute or convalescent COVID-19. Recombination connected TRBV2 to TRBJ1-1; the D gene identity is not certain. The nucleotide sequence is TGTGCCAGCAGTGAGGAGTCCACTGAAGCTTTCTTT. Translated, it gives CASSEESTEAFF.